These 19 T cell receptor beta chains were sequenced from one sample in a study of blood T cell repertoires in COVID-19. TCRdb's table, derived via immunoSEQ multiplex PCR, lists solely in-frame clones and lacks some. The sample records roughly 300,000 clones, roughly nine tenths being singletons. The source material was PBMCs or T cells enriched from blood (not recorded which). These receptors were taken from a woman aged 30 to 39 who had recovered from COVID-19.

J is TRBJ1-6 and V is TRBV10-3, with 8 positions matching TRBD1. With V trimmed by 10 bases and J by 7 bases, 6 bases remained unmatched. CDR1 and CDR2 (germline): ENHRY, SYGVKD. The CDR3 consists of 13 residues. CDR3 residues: CATWTGSNSPLHF. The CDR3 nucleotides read TGTGCCACCTGGACAGGGTCAAATTCACCCCTCCACTTT.

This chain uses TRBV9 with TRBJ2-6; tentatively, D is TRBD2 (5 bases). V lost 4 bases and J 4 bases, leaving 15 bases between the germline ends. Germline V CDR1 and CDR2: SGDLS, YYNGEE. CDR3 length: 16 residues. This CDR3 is CASSIPIASGANVLTF. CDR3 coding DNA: TGTGCCAGCAGCATCCCAATAGCGTCAGGGGCCAACGTCCTGACTTTC.

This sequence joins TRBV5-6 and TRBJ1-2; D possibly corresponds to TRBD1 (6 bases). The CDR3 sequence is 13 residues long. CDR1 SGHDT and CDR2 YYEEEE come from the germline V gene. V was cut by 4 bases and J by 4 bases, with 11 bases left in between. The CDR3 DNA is TGTGCCAGCAGCACGGGGGGGCCCTATGGCTACACCTTC. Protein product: CASSTGGPYGYTF.

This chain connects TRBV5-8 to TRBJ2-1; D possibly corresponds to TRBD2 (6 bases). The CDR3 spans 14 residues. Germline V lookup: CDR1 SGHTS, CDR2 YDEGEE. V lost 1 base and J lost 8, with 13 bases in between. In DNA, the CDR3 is TGTGCCAGCAGCTTGTGGGGGGTTATCGATGAGCAGTTCTTC. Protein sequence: CASSLWGVIDEQFF.

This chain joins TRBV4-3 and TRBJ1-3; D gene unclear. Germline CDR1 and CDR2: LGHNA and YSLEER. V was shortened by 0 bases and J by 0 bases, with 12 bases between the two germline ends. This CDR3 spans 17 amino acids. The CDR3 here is CASSQDYPSSSGNTIYF. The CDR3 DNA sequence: TGCGCCAGCAGCCAAGATTATCCTTCGAGCTCTGGAAACACCATATATTTT.

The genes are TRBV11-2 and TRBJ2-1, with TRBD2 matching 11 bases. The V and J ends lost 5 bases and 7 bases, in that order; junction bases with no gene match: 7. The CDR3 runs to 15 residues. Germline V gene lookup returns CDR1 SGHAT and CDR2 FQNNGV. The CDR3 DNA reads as TGTGCCAGCAGCCGATCTAGCGGGGGGAATAATGAGCAGTTCTTC. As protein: CASSRSSGGNNEQFF.

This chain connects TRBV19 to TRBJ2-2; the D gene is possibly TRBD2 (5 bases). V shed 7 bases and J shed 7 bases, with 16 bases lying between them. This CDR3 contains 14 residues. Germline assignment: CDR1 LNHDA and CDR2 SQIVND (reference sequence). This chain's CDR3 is CASILRTGNGELFF. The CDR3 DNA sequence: TGTGCCAGTATCCTAAGGACTGGCAACGGGGAGCTGTTTTTT.

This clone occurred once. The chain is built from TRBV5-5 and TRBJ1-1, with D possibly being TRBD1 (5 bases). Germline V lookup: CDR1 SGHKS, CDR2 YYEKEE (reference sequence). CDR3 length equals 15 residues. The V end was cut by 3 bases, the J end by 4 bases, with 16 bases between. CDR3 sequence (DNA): TGTGCCAGCAGCTCTGGGACTCCGGAGGGCACTGAAGCTTTCTTT. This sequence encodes CASSSGTPEGTEAFF. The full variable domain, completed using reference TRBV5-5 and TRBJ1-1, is DAGVTQSPTHLIKTRGQQVTLRCSPISGHKSVSWYQQVLGQGPQFIFQYYEKEERGRGNFPDRFSARQFPNYSSELNVNALLLGDSALYLCASSSGTPEGTEAFFGQGTRLTVV.

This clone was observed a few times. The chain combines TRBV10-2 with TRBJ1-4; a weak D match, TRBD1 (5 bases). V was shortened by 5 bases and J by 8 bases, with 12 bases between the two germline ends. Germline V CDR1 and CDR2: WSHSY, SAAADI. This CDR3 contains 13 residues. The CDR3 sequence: CASSPSPGEKLFF. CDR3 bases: TGCGCCAGCAGTCCTTCGCCAGGGGAAAAACTGTTTTTT.

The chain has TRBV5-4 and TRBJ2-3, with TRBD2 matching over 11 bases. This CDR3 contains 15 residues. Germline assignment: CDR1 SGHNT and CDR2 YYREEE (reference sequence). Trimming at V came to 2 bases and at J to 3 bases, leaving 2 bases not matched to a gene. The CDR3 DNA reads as TGTGCCAGCAGCTTTGGGACTAGCGGAACAGATACGCAGTATTTT. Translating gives CASSFGTSGTDTQYF.

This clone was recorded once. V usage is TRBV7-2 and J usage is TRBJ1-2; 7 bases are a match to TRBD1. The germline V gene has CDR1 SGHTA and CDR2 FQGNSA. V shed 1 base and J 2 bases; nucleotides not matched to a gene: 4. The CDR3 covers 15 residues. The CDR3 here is CASSLGRGRNYGYTF. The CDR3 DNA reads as TGTGCCAGCAGCTTAGGAAGGGGGCGCAACTATGGCTACACCTTC.

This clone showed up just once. This CDR3 reads CSADGTKEAFF. For the CDR3, the DNA is TGCAGTGCAGACGGGACAAAGGAAGCTTTCTTT. V is TRBV20-1 and J is TRBJ1-1; D possibly corresponds to TRBD1 (6 bases). The germline gives CDR1 DFQATT, CDR2 SNEGSKA (reference sequence). Trimming pared 6 bases from V and 8 bases from J, leaving 13 bases between. This CDR3 spans 11 amino acids.

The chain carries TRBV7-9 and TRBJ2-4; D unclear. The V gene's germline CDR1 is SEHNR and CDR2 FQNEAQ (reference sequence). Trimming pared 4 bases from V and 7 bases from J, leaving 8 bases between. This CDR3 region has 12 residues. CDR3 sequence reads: CASSSFPNIQYF. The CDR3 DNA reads TGTGCCAGCAGCTCATTCCCCAACATTCAGTACTTC. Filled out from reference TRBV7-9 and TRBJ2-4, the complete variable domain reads DTGVSQNPRHKITKRGQNVTFRCDPISEHNRLYWYRQTLGQGPEFLTYFQNEAQLEKSRLLSDRFSAERPKGSFSTLEIQRTEQGDSAMYLCASSSFPNIQYFGAGTRLSVL.

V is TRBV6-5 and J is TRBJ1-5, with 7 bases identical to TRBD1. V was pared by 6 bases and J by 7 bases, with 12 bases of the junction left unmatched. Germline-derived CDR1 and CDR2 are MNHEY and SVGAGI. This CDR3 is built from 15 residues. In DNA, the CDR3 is TGTGCCAGCAGCTGGGACCGCACAGGGGCGCAGCCCCAGCATTTT. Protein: CASSWDRTGAQPQHF.

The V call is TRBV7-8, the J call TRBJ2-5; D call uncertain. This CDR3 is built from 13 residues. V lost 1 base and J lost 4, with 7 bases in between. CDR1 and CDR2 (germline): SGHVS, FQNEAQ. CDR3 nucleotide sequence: TGTGCCAGCAGCTTAGGTACCGGAGAGACCCAGTACTTC. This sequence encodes CASSLGTGETQYF. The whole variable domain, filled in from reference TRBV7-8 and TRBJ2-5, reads GAGVSQSPRYKVAKRGQDVALRCDPISGHVSLFWYQQALGQGPEFLTYFQNEAQLDKSGLPSDRFFAERPEGSVSTLKIQRTQQEDSAVYLCASSLGTGETQYFGPGTRLLVL.

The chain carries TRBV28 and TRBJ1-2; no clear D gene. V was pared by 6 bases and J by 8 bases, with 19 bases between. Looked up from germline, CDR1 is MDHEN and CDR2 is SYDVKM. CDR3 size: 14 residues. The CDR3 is CASRTPGGSKGYTF. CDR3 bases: TGTGCCAGCAGAACACCGGGAGGGAGTAAAGGCTACACCTTC.

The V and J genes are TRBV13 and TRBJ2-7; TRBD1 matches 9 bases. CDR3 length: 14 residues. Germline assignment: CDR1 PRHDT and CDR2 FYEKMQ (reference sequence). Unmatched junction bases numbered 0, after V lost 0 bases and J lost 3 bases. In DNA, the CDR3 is TGTGCCAGCAGCTTAGGGACAGGGGGCTACGAGCAGTACTTC. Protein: CASSLGTGGYEQYF.

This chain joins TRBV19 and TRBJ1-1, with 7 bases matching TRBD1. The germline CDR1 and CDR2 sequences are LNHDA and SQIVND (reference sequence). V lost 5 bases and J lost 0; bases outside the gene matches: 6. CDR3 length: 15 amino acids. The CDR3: CASSPNRGLNTEAFF. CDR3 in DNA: TGTGCCAGTAGTCCCAACAGGGGACTGAACACTGAAGCTTTCTTT.

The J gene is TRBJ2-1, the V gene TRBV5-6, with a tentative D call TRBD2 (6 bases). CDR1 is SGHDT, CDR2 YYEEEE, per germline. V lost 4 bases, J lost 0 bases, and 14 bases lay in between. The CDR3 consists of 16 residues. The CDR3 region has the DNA TGTGCCAGCAGCCCCGGAGGGTGGGGCTCCTACAATGAGCAGTTCTTC. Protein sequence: CASSPGGWGSYNEQFF. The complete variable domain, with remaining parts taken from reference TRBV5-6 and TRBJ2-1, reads DAGVTQSPTHLIKTRGQQVTLRCSPKSGHDTVSWYQQALGQGPQFIFQYYEEEERQRGNFPDRFSGHQFPNYSSELNVNALLLGDSALYLCASSPGGWGSYNEQFFGPGTRLTVL.